The 29 T cell receptor beta chains below come from one sample, sequenced in a study of blood T cell repertoires in COVID-19. Clones were read by immunoSEQ multiplex PCR, and TCRdb kept only the in-frame ones, dropping some. This sample has about 150,000 clones, with 82% found just once. Sequenced input: peripheral blood. The source is a human donor with acute or convalescent COVID-19. The donor label of this sample is uncertain.

A single count supports this clone. The chain joins TRBV19 to TRBJ1-1; a possible D gene is TRBD1 (5 bases). There are 13 residues in the CDR3. V lost 5 bases and J lost 1, with 8 bases in between. The germline V gene encodes CDR1 LNHDA and CDR2 SQIVND (reference sequence). The CDR3 loop is CASSGTANTEAFF. For the CDR3, the DNA is TGTGCCAGTAGTGGGACTGCGAACACTGAAGCTTTCTTT.

V usage is TRBV7-8 and J usage is TRBJ2-2, with D uncertain. V was shortened by 5 bases and J by 4 bases, with 8 bases between the two germline ends. The CDR3 length is 13 residues. CDR1 is SGHVS and CDR2 is FQNEAQ in the germline V gene. For the CDR3, the DNA is TGTGCCAGCAGCATCCTCAGCACCGGGGAGCTGTTTTTT. Translation gives CASSILSTGELFF. The variable domain in full, with the rest retrieved from reference TRBV7-8 and TRBJ2-2, is GAGVSQSPRYKVAKRGQDVALRCDPISGHVSLFWYQQALGQGPEFLTYFQNEAQLDKSGLPSDRFFAERPEGSVSTLKIQRTQQEDSAVYLCASSILSTGELFFGEGSRLTVL.

This chain connects TRBV5-4 to TRBJ2-5, with D tentatively TRBD2 (6 bases). CDR1 SGHNT and CDR2 YYREEE come from the germline V gene (reference sequence). Trimming pared 0 bases from V and 6 bases from J, leaving 15 bases between. The CDR3 sequence is 15 residues long. CDR3 region: CASSLAGSGSQTQYF. The CDR3 DNA is TGTGCCAGCAGCTTGGCCGGTAGCGGTTCACAGACCCAGTACTTC.

About this clone: This may be a read error: a much more frequent sequence differs by one nucleotide. The rearrangement links TRBV5-8 to TRBJ1-2, with TRBD1 identical over 10 bases. The CDR3 contains 13 residues. J lost 4 bases, V lost 4 bases, and 1 base had no gene match. CDR1 is SGHTS, CDR2 YDEGEE, per germline. DNA of the CDR3: TGTGCCAGCAGCCGGACAGGGGGCTATGGCTACACCTTC. Its protein product is CASSRTGGYGYTF.

This clone was seen many times. The gene calls are TRBV2 and TRBJ1-2; D possibly corresponds to TRBD1 (6 bases). Trimming left V 4 bases short and J 8 bases short, with 20 bases between. Looked up from germline, CDR1 is SNHLY and CDR2 is FYNNEI. This CDR3 contains 15 residues. CDR3: CASSAGGGYRDGYTF. In nucleotides, the CDR3 is TGTGCCAGCAGTGCGGGGGGCGGATACAGGGACGGCTACACCTTC.

V gene TRBV5-5 combines with J gene TRBJ1-4; D is ambiguous. Germline CDR1 is SGHKS and CDR2 is YYEKEE (reference sequence). The CDR3 has 16 residues. Trimming pared 6 bases from V and 7 bases from J, leaving 22 bases between. The CDR3 loop reads CASTPELRILGEKLFF. The CDR3 DNA sequence: TGTGCCAGCACCCCTGAACTACGAATTTTGGGTGAAAAACTGTTTTTT.

V and J are TRBV7-2 and TRBJ2-7, with D possibly matching TRBD1 (6 bases). V dropped 5 bases and J dropped 0 bases, with 11 bases sitting between them. The CDR3 is made up of 14 amino acids. Germline V gives CDR1 SGHTA, CDR2 FQGNSA. In nucleotides, the CDR3 is TGTGCCAGCAGCCCCGCGGACAGCTCCTACGAGCAGTACTTC. It codes for CASSPADSSYEQYF.

The chain joins TRBV24-1 to TRBJ2-1; 7 positions match TRBD2. Trimming removed 7 bases from V and 7 bases from J; junction bases left unmatched: 9. The CDR3 totals 14 residues. Germline V gives CDR1 KGHDR, CDR2 SFDVKD. CDR3 in DNA: TGTGCCACCAGCCCCGGGGGAGGGAAGAATGAGCAGTTCTTC. It codes for CATSPGGGKNEQFF.

The gene calls are TRBV5-1 and TRBJ2-6; 7 bases are a match to TRBD1. CDR3 length: 17 amino acids. V lost 4 bases and J lost 0; bases outside the gene matches: 7. Germline values: CDR1 SGHRS, CDR2 YFSETQ. The CDR3 nucleotides read TGCGCCAGCAGCCCCCGGGACAGACTCTCTGGGGCCAACGTCCTGACTTTC. Amino acids: CASSPRDRLSGANVLTF.

The chain employs TRBV6-2 or TRBV6-3 and TRBJ1-1; tentative D call: TRBD1 (5 bases). V lost 6 bases to trimming and J lost 1 base, with 24 bases between them. Germline V gives CDR1 MNHEY, CDR2 SVGEGT. The CDR3 length is 18 residues. The CDR3 DNA reads TGTGCCAGCAGCCTACAAGGACGTGCGGCAGGGTGGAACACTGAAGCTTTCTTT. Translation gives CASSLQGRAAGWNTEAFF.

The genes are TRBV21-1 and TRBJ2-2; the table names TRBD1, a call not compared with the DNA. TRBV21-1 is reported as a pseudogene. The CDR3 length is 14 residues. This CDR3 reads CASSKGQNTGELFF. The CDR3 DNA reads TGTGCCAGCAGCAAGGGACAGAACACCGGGGAGCTGTTTTTT.

The J gene is TRBJ1-4, the V gene TRBV6-1; D is ambiguous. The CDR3 extends over 14 amino acids. In germline, CDR1 is MNHNS, CDR2 SASEGT. V dropped 3 bases and J dropped 5 bases, with 10 bases sitting between them. CDR3 protein: CASSEGGLNEKLFF. The CDR3 DNA follows: TGTGCCAGCAGTGAGGGAGGGCTCAATGAAAAACTGTTTTTT.

The chain recombines TRBV5-1 with TRBJ2-5; 12 bases are shared with TRBD2. J was trimmed by 5 bases and V by 2 bases; bases with no gene match: 10. The CDR3 runs 17 residues. Germline CDR1 is SGHRS and CDR2 is YFSETQ. DNA of the CDR3: TGCGCCAGCAGCTTATTACTAGCGGGGGGCCGGGCGGAGACCCAGTACTTC. This codes for CASSLLLAGGRAETQYF.

This clone has just a few counts. V is TRBV5-1 and J is TRBJ1-1; D perhaps matches TRBD1 (6 bases). CDR3 length: 13 residues. Germline CDR1 SGHRS, CDR2 YFSETQ. V dropped 7 bases and J dropped 11 bases, with 21 bases sitting between them. This CDR3 is CASSVPGAGDAFF. The CDR3, as DNA: TGCGCCAGCTCCGTCCCAGGGGCAGGGGACGCTTTCTTT.

The J gene is TRBJ1-2, the V gene TRBV2, with unresolved D. V gave up 4 bases and J gave up 8 bases, with 17 bases separating them. The CDR3 has 14 residues. Germline V gene sequence: CDR1 SNHLY, CDR2 FYNNEI. The CDR3: CASSASGPIGGYTF. In nucleotides, the CDR3 is TGTGCCAGCAGTGCGTCAGGCCCAATTGGGGGCTACACCTTC.

This clone was seen a few times. The chain has TRBV14 and TRBJ1-5, with D perhaps TRBD1 (6 bases). With 2 bases removed from V and 6 bases from J, the gap between germline ends came to 11 bases. The CDR3 covers 14 residues. CDR1 SGHDN and CDR2 FVKESK come from the germline V gene. CDR3 region: CASSQLGAGQPQHF. As DNA, the CDR3 is TGTGCCAGCAGCCAACTGGGGGCGGGTCAGCCCCAGCATTTT.

The chain employs TRBV7-9 and TRBJ2-2; D remains ambiguous. Germline CDR1 reads SEHNR; CDR2 reads FQNEAQ (reference sequence). The CDR3 consists of 12 residues. Trimming pared 2 bases from V and 7 bases from J, leaving 5 bases between. For the CDR3, the DNA is TGTGCCAGCAGCTTACCTATCGGGGAGCTGTTTTTT. It encodes CASSLPIGELFF.

The J gene is TRBJ1-6, the V gene TRBV7-8, with 7 bases fitting TRBD1. Looked up from germline, CDR1 is SGHVS and CDR2 is FQNEAQ. The CDR3 totals 15 residues. Unmatched junction bases numbered 10, after V lost 5 bases and J lost 9 bases. CDR3 nucleotide sequence: TGTGCCAGCAGCCCGCTAGACAGGGAGAGTTCACCCCTCCACTTT. This translates into CASSPLDRESSPLHF.

Concerning this clone: The identical CDR3 is also encoded by other nucleotide sequences in the sample. V and J are TRBV9 and TRBJ1-1; D not certain. The CDR3 contains 15 residues. The V end lost 0 bases, the J end lost 0 bases, and 9 bases lay between the germline ends. CDR1 is SGDLS and CDR2 is YYNGEE in the germline V gene. The CDR3 DNA follows: TGTGCCAGCAGCGTAGATCCGGGTATGAACACTGAAGCTTTCTTT. Translating it yields CASSVDPGMNTEAFF. The full variable domain, in which reference TRBV9 and TRBJ1-1 provide the parts outside the CDR3, is DSGVTQTPKHLITATGQRVTLRCSPRSGDLSVYWYQQSLDQGLQFLIQYYNGEERAKGNILERFSAQQFPDLHSELNLSSLELGDSALYFCASSVDPGMNTEAFFGQGTRLTVV.

The rearrangement uses TRBV3-1 (or the pseudogene TRBV3-2) and TRBJ1-2; 7 bases agree with TRBD1. The CDR3 consists of 15 residues. The junction had 7 bases not matched to a gene; V was cut back by 4 bases and J by 2 bases. From germline, CDR1 is LGHDT and CDR2 YNNKEL (reference sequence). CDR3 nucleotides: TGTGCCAGCAGCCGCTCAGGGGGTAGAAACTATGGCTACACCTTC. Protein sequence: CASSRSGGRNYGYTF.

The V gene is TRBV18, the J gene TRBJ1-2; perhaps TRBD1 as D (5 bases). With 3 bases removed from V and 7 bases from J, the gap between germline ends came to 15 bases. CDR1 KGHSH and CDR2 LQKENI come from the germline V gene. The CDR3 length is 14 residues. CDR3 in DNA: TGTGCCAGCTCACCCTCGTCAGGGATAGGTGGCTACACCTTC. Amino acids: CASSPSSGIGGYTF.

The rearrangement uses TRBV13 and TRBJ1-3; D gene uncertain. V lost 6 bases and J 0 bases, leaving 9 bases between the germline ends. Per the germline V gene, CDR1 is PRHDT and CDR2 is FYEKMQ (reference sequence). The CDR3 totals 14 residues. In DNA, the CDR3 is TGTGCCAGCAGGTTGACGGGCTCTGGAAACACCATATATTTT. Its protein product is CASRLTGSGNTIYF.

The J gene is TRBJ1-1, the V gene TRBV7-2; 7 bases match TRBD1. Germline CDR1 reads SGHTA; CDR2 reads FQGNSA. V shed 5 bases and J 1 base; nucleotides not matched to a gene: 4. This CDR3 is built from 14 residues. In DNA form, the CDR3 reads TGTGCCAGCAGCATGCACAGGGGGAACACTGAAGCTTTCTTT. It is translated as CASSMHRGNTEAFF.

This clone was seen more than once but under ten times. This sequence joins TRBV4-2 and TRBJ2-5; D gene ambiguous. Germline CDR1 and CDR2: LGHNA and YNFKEQ. Trimming left V 4 bases short and J 5 bases short, with 17 bases between. The CDR3 extends over 15 amino acids. The CDR3 coding sequence is TGTGCCAGCAGCCGCGAATCCCGGGTCGGGGAGACCCAGTACTTC. Residues: CASSRESRVGETQYF.

The chain carries TRBV7-9 and TRBJ2-5; no definite D call. Deletions cut 5 bases from V and 2 bases from J, with 6 bases between. The CDR3 is 12 amino acids. The V gene's germline CDR1 is SEHNR and CDR2 FQNEAQ (reference sequence). The CDR3 coding sequence is TGTGCCAGCAGCATCAGACAAGAGACCCAGTACTTC. Protein product: CASSIRQETQYF.

The rearrangement uses TRBV30 and TRBJ1-2; D is perhaps TRBD1 (5 bases). The ends were cut back, 3 bases at V and 8 bases at J, with 16 bases in the middle. The CDR3 extends over 13 amino acids. CDR1 is GTSNPN, CDR2 SVGIG, per germline (reference sequence). The CDR3 here is CAWSEGTEVGYTF. CDR3 DNA sequence: TGTGCCTGGAGCGAGGGGACTGAAGTGGGCTACACCTTC.

The chain recombines TRBV2 with TRBJ1-6; the match to TRBD1 covers 9 bases. Germline V gene lookup returns CDR1 SNHLY and CDR2 FYNNEI. The CDR3 loop spans 14 amino acids. The J segment lost 10 bases and the V segment lost 6 bases, leaving 7 bases of the junction unmatched. The chain's CDR3 is CASSLTGGQSPLHF. In nucleotides, the CDR3 is TGTGCCAGCAGCCTAACAGGGGGCCAATCACCCCTCCACTTT.

V is TRBV30 and J is TRBJ2-2, with 7 bases identical to TRBD1. The CDR3 runs 14 residues. Germline assignment: CDR1 GTSNPN and CDR2 SVGIG (reference sequence). V lost 2 bases, J lost 3 bases, and 3 bases stayed unmatched. CDR3 residues: CAWSPQGDTGELFF. CDR3 coding DNA: TGTGCCTGGAGTCCCCAGGGGGACACCGGGGAGCTGTTTTTT.

This clone was detected only a few times. The chain has TRBV7-8 and TRBJ2-5, with 7 bases that match TRBD1. The CDR3 has 14 residues. The V gene end was trimmed by 5 bases and the J gene end by 2 bases; junction bases not matched to a gene: 5. Germline V gene sequence: CDR1 SGHVS, CDR2 FQNEAQ. The CDR3, as DNA: TGTGCCAGCAGCCAAGGGGACAGTCAAGAGACCCAGTACTTC. This gives the protein CASSQGDSQETQYF.